This T cell receptor beta chain was captured by sequencing in a study of T-cell memory formation after mild COVID-19. TCRdb recomputed calls from the 5' RACE reads with MiXCR, one row per CDR3 protein. Of 450,000 or so distinct CDR3 sequences in the sample, 20% are singletons; the top ten hold about 8.8%. Findings and limits, study-wide: Contracting CD4+ clones lay largely in CM and EM, with CD8+ ones residing in EMRA. CD4+ bias marked clones expanding day 15 to 37, unlike balanced contracting clones. Prior to infection, memory already included some responding clones, suggesting cross-reactive memory joined.

On this clonotype itself: What it recognizes is unknown.

The germline V gene has CDR1 KGHSH and CDR2 LQKENI. The CDR3 has 13 amino acids. The V and J ends lost 2 bases and 2 bases respectively, with 7 bases between them. The sequence came from an adult woman who had mild COVID-19 (a few samples of this study predate the infection). Cell type and time point are not known. Sequencing input: PBMCs or a T cell subset sorted from them (not recorded which). The chain has TRBV18 and TRBJ2-7, with D possibly being TRBD2 (5 bases). The CDR3 DNA is TGTGCCAGCTCACCAGTAGCGCCCTACGAGCAGTACTTC. Protein: CASSPVAPYEQYF.